These 9 T cell receptor beta chains came from one sample sequenced in a study of long-term antiretroviral therapy in people with HIV. Version v3.0 of the immunoSEQ assay was performed at survey level. TCRdb keeps only in-frame clones here, not all; method: immunoSEQ multiplex PCR. The sample comprises about 26,000 clones, over 75% of which are singletons, and almost 9% rests with the top ten. The sequenced sample was unsorted PBMCs, obtained 4.8 years after starting antiretroviral therapy. The receptors derive from a man in his forties or fifties with HIV.

The V and J genes are TRBV19 and TRBJ2-7; D is unclear. Germline assignment: CDR1 LNHDA and CDR2 SQIVND (reference sequence). The CDR3 is made up of 11 amino acids. V shed 7 bases and J shed 4 bases, with 8 bases lying between them. The CDR3 loop is CASKGSYEQYF. DNA for the CDR3: TGTGCCAGTAAAGGGTCATACGAGCAGTACTTC.

This clone ranks as large. The V call is TRBV7-2, the J call TRBJ2-7; TRBD2 agrees at 7 bases. V shed 5 bases, J shed 5 bases, and the junction held 15 bases outside the gene matches. The germline V gene encodes CDR1 SGHTA and CDR2 FQGNSA. The CDR3 covers 16 residues. In DNA, the CDR3 is TGTGCCAGCAGCCCCGGGCCGGGGGACTACCCCCACGAGCAGTACTTC. It codes for CASSPGPGDYPHEQYF. The whole variable domain, filled in from reference TRBV7-2 and TRBJ2-7, reads GAGVSQSPSNKVTEKGKDVELRCDPISGHTALYWYRQSLGQGLEFLIYFQGNSAPDKSGLPSDRFSAERTGGSVSTLTIQRTQQEDSAVYLCASSPGPGDYPHEQYFGPGTRLTVT.

The chain uses TRBV19 and TRBJ1-2; 8 bases fit TRBD1. The germline V gene encodes CDR1 LNHDA and CDR2 SQIVND (reference sequence). V shed 7 bases and J 4 bases; nucleotides not matched to a gene: 8. The CDR3 has 14 amino acids. CDR3 coding DNA: TGTGCCAGTAAGTGGCAGGGGGCAGGCTATGGCTACACCTTC. As protein: CASKWQGAGYGYTF.

V is TRBV19 and J is TRBJ2-3; TRBD2 might be the D (6 bases). The CDR3 loop spans 15 amino acids. V was clipped by 3 bases and J by 5 bases, with 15 bases between them. The germline CDR1 and CDR2 sequences are LNHDA and SQIVND (reference sequence). CDR3 nucleotide sequence: TGTGCCAGTAGTATGGGGGGTATGTGGGGAGATACGCAGTATTTT. Translating gives CASSMGGMWGDTQYF.

The V call is TRBV27, the J call TRBJ2-7, with TRBD1 identical over 9 bases. The CDR3 has 14 residues. Germline-derived CDR1 and CDR2 are MNHEY and SMNVEV (reference sequence). V shed 4 bases and J 4 bases; nucleotides not matched to a gene: 5. The CDR3: CASSSTGTGYEQYF. DNA of the CDR3: TGTGCCAGCAGTTCTACCGGGACAGGGTACGAGCAGTACTTC.

The chain combines TRBV7-2 with TRBJ1-2; 8 bases align to TRBD1. V lost 3 bases, J lost 0 bases, and 0 bases stayed unmatched. Germline loops: CDR1 SGHTA, CDR2 FQGNSA. The CDR3 runs 14 residues. Written as DNA, the CDR3 is TGTGCCAGCAGCTTGACAGGGGCTAACTATGGCTACACCTTC. Its protein product is CASSLTGANYGYTF. The full variable domain, its missing parts supplied by reference TRBV7-2 and TRBJ1-2, is GAGVSQSPSNKVTEKGKDVELRCDPISGHTALYWYRQSLGQGLEFLIYFQGNSAPDKSGLPSDRFSAERTGGSVSTLTIQRTQQEDSAVYLCASSLTGANYGYTFGSGTRLTVV.

This chain joins TRBV5-4 and TRBJ2-2, with 9 bases lining up with TRBD1. Germline CDR1 reads SGHNT; CDR2 reads YYREEE (reference sequence). The J segment lost 6 bases and the V segment lost 5 bases, leaving 8 bases of the junction unmatched. The CDR3 is 15 residues long. CDR3 nucleotide sequence: TGTGCCAGCAGAGACAGGGGGGAGAAGGCCGGGGAGCTGTTTTTT. Its protein product is CASRDRGEKAGELFF.

This clone was found once. The chain combines TRBV19 with TRBJ2-7; 9 bases are shared with TRBD2. V trimming: 3 bases; J trimming: 4 bases; junction bases outside the gene matches: 4. The germline V gene encodes CDR1 LNHDA and CDR2 SQIVND (reference sequence). There are 14 residues in the CDR3. CDR3 sequence: CASSISGSAYEQYF. The CDR3 DNA is TGTGCCAGTAGTATTAGCGGGAGCGCGTACGAGCAGTACTTC.

This clone was seen a handful of times. The chain links TRBV6-5 to TRBJ1-1; D unclear. This CDR3 has 15 amino acids. CDR1 MNHEY and CDR2 SVGAGI come from the germline V gene. Deletions cut 2 bases from V and 0 bases from J, with 10 bases between. This CDR3 reads CASSYEGTMNTEAFF. CDR3 in DNA: TGTGCCAGCAGTTACGAGGGCACCATGAACACTGAAGCTTTCTTT.